This T cell receptor (beta chain) was obtained from a study of T cells in Graves' hyperthyroidism and ophthalmopathy (dated by TCRdb to about 2019). Looking at the study overall: Peripheral blood samples were taken at initial diagnosis, before any treatment was given. To identify distinguishing TCR V-J signatures, a discovery cohort of about 100 patients was used, comprising 43 with Graves' ophthalmopathy and 57 with stable Graves' hyperthyroidism. Prospective prediction of ophthalmopathy was tested in an independent validation cohort consisting of fewer than 20 hyperthyroidism patients and around 16 patients who later progressed to ophthalmopathy. For training and testing, the approximately 97 patients in the discovery cohort were randomly divided in a 7:3 ratio. In several Graves' hyperthyroidism patients, the study also compared T-cell repertoires from thyroid tissue with T-cell repertoires from blood. After blood sampling, hyperthyroidism patients were treated with methimazole at a starting dose of 30 mg daily, and ophthalmopathy patients were treated with high-dose intravenous methylprednisolone. The paper describes TCR Vbeta CDR3 sequencing of 135 peripheral blood samples, made up of 43 ophthalmopathy patients, more than 70 hyperthyroidism patients and some 17 progressor patients.

The TCR beta CDR3 regions were amplified from RNA transcripts. The first round of RT-PCR for the TCR CDR3 was performed with the HTBI primer set and the Qiagen OneStep RT-PCR kit. The libraries were constructed in a second round of multiplex PCR and then size-selected and purified. Libraries were sequenced paired-end with 100 bp reads on an Illumina HiSeq2000. As for the original processing: SOAPnuke was used to process the raw data, with reads discarded if the reads contained adapters or uncalled bases, had a mean Phred below 15, or lacked an exact constant-primer or identifier match. COPE v1.2.5 was used to merge high-quality paired reads, and clonotypes were defined as unique nucleotide sequences. MiTCR v1.1 was used to align clonotypes to the IMGT TRBV, TRBD and TRBJ reference segments. Analysis was restricted to V-J combinations with a frequency above 0.0001, which covered 98% to 99.2% of repertoires. A TCS score was defined as the ratio between F50 (clonal expansion) and ExV (chaos), using BLOSUM62-based TCRdist between CDR3 peptides within each V-J. Welch's t-statistics and random forest reduced several hundred V-J features to under 15, which were used in a naive Bayes classifier (R e1071). TCRdb's own reprocessing of the public reads used fastp at Q25 and MiXCR and kept productive beta chains. Here each entry gathers all rows of one CDR3 protein and keeps the most common genes and DNA. TCRdb assigned the V and J calls; the authors' analysis was not used. The table for this sample lists about 290,000 distinct CDR3 sequences; less than 15% of them were counted only once. The ten most abundant clones make up 6.5% to 10% of the sample.

Of note for this clonotype: It has no known antigen specificity. No much larger clone exists at a distance of one base, and base qualities are not known.

The investigation overall reported the following: Most expanded thyroid clonotypes (frequency above 0.001) were also detected in blood, a finding suggesting that blood repertoires may reflect thyroid immune responses. In cross-validation, a model built on a 13 V-J signature told ophthalmopathy apart from stable hyperthyroidism with over 85% sensitivity and around 81% specificity, and in testing the same model reached 80%/75%. Sample size was not statistically predetermined, and investigators were not blinded to group allocation. During validation, the model predicted progression to ophthalmopathy a median of roughly six months ahead of onset, with around 71% sensitivity and less than 85% specificity.

Counted from cysteine to phenylalanine, this CDR3 has 14 amino acids. Of the read, only the CDR3 DNA is kept; its 42 bases are in frame from base 1. Trimming leaves V shorter by 4 bases and J shorter by 1 base, with the junction holding 3 bases beyond the gene matches. The hyperthyroidism patients were between 18 and 65 years old and newly diagnosed, with a disease duration of less than 2 months. Exclusion was applied to patients with uncontrolled infections, other autoimmune diseases, pregnancy or lactation. Diagnoses relied on clinical symptoms, serum thyroxine and TRAb, thyroid ultrasound and orbital computed tomography. Blood from progressor patients was collected at the time of first diagnosis with hyperthyroidism, before any ophthalmopathy symptoms had appeared. PBMCs were isolated from approximately 10 ml of fresh peripheral blood by Ficoll-Paque density gradient centrifugation. Progressor patients were defined as those initially diagnosed with Graves' hyperthyroidism in whom ophthalmopathy developed during follow-up. Trizol reagent was used to extract total RNA, and RNA quality was then checked on an Agilent 2100 Bioanalyzer.

The receptor comes from a woman in her 30s with Graves' hyperthyroidism that later progressed to Graves' ophthalmopathy. Sequencing was done on a sample of blood. Here the chain combines TRBV12-3 or TRBV12-4 and TRBJ2-5; 7 of the junction bases match TRBD1. The DNA reads as follows: TGTGCCAGCAGTTACGACAGGGTCCAAGAGACCCAGTACTTC. It encodes CASSYDRVQETQYF.